This T cell receptor beta chain appears in the sequencing data of a study of radiation and T cells in renal cell carcinoma. Study at large: Nephrectomy followed 15 Gy stereotactic body radiation by 4 weeks.

TCRdb's table, derived via immunoSEQ multiplex PCR, lists solely in-frame clones and lacks some. This repertoire shows approximately 140,000 clones, approximately 82% found once; its top ten account for around a quarter. The CDR3 consists of 14 residues. Germline lookup yields CDR1 MNHEY and CDR2 SVGAGI. The J segment lost 10 bases and the V segment lost 5 bases, leaving 12 bases of the junction unmatched. As concerns this clone: Its target is not known.

Indicated time point: baseline pretreatment blood. Described treatment: 15 Gy SBRT to primary tumor, nephrectomy 4 weeks later. Radiation-treated patients gave blood at baseline, week 2 and week 4. Notes on the study in general: Pretreatment tumor biopsies were lacking, so baseline clonotypes are unknown.

This TCR derives from a woman between 45 and 60 years old with renal cell carcinoma. The sample consisted of blood, taken from a patient whose treatment included radiotherapy and nephrectomy. The chain carries TRBV6-5 and TRBJ1-1; 8 nucleotides align to TRBD1. This CDR3 reads CASSRRTGQAVAFF. The DNA of the CDR3 is TGTGCCAGCAGTCGACGGACAGGGCAGGCGGTAGCTTTCTTT.